This TCR beta chain stems from a study of T cells in Graves' hyperthyroidism and ophthalmopathy. The study's findings and limits: Most expanded thyroid clonotypes above 0.001 recurred in blood.

Template material for amplifying TCR beta CDR3 regions consisted of RNA transcripts. First-round RT-PCR with HTBI primers amplified the TCR CDR3 region. Using its own MiXCR run on the multiplex PCR reads, TCRdb lists one record per CDR3 protein. The sample has some 300,000 distinct CDR3 sequences, roughly an eighth seen once. This clonotype was detected ten times or more. Its antigen remains unknown. The length of the CDR3 is 14 residues. Unmatched junction bases numbered 7, after V lost 5 bases and J lost 4 bases. Per the germline V gene, CDR1 is SGHTA and CDR2 is FQGNSA. The V gene is TRBV7-2, the J gene TRBJ2-5, with 7 bases identical to TRBD1. This sequence originates from a woman in her forties with Graves' hyperthyroidism. Sequenced material: blood. In nucleotides, the CDR3 is TGTGCCAGCAGCCACGACAGGGTGCGAGAGACCCAGTACTTC. This codes for CASSHDRVRETQYF.